This T cell receptor (beta chain) was recorded in a study of T-cell memory formation after mild COVID-19. Study-wide context: Among the donors, TCR clusters were largely specific to each donor.

General study findings and limits: Clones that shrank (day 15 to 85) were balanced CD4/CD8, whereas later expanders leaned CD4+. Shrinking CD4+ clones were chiefly CM and EM; CD8+ ones were chiefly EMRA. The appearance of some responding clones in pre-infection memory suggested that cross-reactive memory joined.

With respect to this clonotype: The antigen remains undetermined.

V was pared by 4 bases and J by 8 bases, with 10 bases of the junction left unmatched. The CDR3 is 16 amino acids. The V gene's germline CDR1 is KGHDR and CDR2 SFDVKD. TCRdb re-analysed the 5' RACE reads in MiXCR, keeping a single row per CDR3 protein. The table lists a few hundred thousand distinct CDR3 sequences, about a sixth of them singletons. The clonotype comes from a man younger than 35 who had mild COVID-19 (a few samples of this study predate the infection). Cell type and time point are not known. Sequences were obtained from PBMCs or a T cell subset sorted from them (not recorded which). This chain joins TRBV24-1 and TRBJ2-1, with 10 bases fitting TRBD2. DNA for the CDR3: TGTGCCACCAGTGACCCCTCAGCGGGGGGGCAGTATGAGCAGTTCTTC. Its protein product is CATSDPSAGGQYEQFF.